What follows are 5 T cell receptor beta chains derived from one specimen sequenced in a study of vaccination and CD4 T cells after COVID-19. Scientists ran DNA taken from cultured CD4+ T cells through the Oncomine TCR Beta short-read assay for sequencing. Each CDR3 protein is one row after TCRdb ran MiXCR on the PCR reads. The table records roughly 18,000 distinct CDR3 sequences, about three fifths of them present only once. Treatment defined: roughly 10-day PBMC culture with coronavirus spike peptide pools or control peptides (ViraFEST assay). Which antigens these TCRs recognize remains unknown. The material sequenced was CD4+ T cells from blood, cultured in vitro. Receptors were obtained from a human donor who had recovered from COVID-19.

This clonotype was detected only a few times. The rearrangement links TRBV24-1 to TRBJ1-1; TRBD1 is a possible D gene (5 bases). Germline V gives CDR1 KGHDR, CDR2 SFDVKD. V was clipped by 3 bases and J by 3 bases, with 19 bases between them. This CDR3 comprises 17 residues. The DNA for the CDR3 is TGTGCCACCAGTGATCTGGGACTGGGGAGGATATACACTGAAGCTTTCTTT. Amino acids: CATSDLGLGRIYTEAFF.

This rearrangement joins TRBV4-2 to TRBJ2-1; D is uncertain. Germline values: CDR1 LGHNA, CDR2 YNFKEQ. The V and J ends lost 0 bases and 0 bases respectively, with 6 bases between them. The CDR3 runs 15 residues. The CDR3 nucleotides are TGTGCCAGCAGCCAAGACCAGAGCTCCTACAATGAGCAGTTCTTC. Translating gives CASSQDQSSYNEQFF.

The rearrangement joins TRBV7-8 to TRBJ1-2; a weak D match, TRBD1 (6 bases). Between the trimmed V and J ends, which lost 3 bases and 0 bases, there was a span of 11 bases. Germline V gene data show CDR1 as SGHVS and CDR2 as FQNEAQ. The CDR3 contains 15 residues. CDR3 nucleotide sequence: TGTGCCAGCAGCTTGGGGACATCCACTAACTATGGCTACACCTTC. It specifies CASSLGTSTNYGYTF.

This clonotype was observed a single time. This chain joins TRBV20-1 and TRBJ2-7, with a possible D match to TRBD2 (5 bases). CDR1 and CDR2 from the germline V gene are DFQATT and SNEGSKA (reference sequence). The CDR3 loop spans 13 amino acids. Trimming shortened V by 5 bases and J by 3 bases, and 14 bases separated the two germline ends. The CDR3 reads CSACHRGGYEQYF. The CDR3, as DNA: TGCAGTGCTTGTCACCGAGGAGGCTACGAGCAGTACTTC.

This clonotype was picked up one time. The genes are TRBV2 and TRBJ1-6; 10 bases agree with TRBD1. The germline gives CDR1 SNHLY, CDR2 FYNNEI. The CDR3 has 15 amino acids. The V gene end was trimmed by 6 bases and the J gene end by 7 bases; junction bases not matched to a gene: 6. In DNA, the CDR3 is TGTGCCAGCAGGGACCGGACAGGGGGGAATTCACCCCTCCACTTT. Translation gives CASRDRTGGNSPLHF.